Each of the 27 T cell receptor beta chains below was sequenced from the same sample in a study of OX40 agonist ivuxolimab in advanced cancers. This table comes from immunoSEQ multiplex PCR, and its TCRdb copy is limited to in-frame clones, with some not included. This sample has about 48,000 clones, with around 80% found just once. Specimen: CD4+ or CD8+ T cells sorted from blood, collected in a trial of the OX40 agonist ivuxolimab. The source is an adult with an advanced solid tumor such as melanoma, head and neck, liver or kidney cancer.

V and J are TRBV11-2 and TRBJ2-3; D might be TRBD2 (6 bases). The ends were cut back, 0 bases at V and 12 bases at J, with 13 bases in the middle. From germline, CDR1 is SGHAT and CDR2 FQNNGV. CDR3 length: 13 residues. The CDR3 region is CASSLDGAGPQYF. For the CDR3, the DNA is TGTGCCAGCAGCTTAGATGGAGCGGGTCCCCAGTATTTT.

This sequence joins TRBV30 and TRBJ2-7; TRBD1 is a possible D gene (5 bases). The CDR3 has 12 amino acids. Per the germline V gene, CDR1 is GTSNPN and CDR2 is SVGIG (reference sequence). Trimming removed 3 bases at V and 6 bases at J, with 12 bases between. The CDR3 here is CAWRAGALEQYF. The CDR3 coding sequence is TGTGCCTGGAGGGCTGGGGCCCTCGAGCAGTACTTC.

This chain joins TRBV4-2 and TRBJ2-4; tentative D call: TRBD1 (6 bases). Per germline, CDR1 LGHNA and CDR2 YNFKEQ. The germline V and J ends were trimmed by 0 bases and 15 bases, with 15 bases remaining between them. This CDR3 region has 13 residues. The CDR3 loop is CASSQDRDTGAYF. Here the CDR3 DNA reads TGTGCCAGCAGCCAAGATAGGGACACTGGGGCGTACTTC.

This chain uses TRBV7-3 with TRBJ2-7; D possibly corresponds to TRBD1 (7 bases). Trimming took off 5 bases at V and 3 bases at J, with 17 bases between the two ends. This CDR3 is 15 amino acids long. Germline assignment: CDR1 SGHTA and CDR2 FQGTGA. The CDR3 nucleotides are TGTGCCAGCAGCCCCGTCCCAGGGGGGATCTACGAGCAGTACTTC. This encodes CASSPVPGGIYEQYF. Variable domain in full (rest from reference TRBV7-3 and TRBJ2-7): GAGVSQTPSNKVTEKGKYVELRCDPISGHTALYWYRQSLGQGPEFLIYFQGTGAADDSGLPNDRFFAVRPEGSVSTLKIQRTERGDSAVYLCASSPVPGGIYEQYFGPGTRLTVT.

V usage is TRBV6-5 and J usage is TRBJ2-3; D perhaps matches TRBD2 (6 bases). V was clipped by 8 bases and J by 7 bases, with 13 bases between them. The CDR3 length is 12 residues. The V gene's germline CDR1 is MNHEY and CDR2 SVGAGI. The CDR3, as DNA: TGTGCCAGCCTATCGGAGGGGAATACGCAGTATTTT. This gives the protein CASLSEGNTQYF.

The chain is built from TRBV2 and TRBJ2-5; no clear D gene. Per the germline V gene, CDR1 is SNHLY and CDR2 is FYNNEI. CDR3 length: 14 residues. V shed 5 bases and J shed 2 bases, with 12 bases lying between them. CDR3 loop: CASSFASRQETQYF. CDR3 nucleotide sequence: TGTGCCAGCAGTTTTGCTAGTAGGCAAGAGACCCAGTACTTC.

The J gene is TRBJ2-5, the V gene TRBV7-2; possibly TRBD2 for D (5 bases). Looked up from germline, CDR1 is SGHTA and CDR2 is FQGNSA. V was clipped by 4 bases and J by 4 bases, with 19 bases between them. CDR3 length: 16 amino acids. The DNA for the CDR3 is TGTGCCAGCAGCTCTGGTTCCTCCAGCGGCCCAGAGACCCAGTACTTC. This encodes CASSSGSSSGPETQYF.

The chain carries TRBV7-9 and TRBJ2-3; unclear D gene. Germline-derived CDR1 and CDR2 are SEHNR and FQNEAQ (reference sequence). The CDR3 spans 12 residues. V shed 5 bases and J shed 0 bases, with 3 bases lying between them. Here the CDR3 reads CASSTSTDTQYF. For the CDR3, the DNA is TGTGCCAGCAGCACTAGCACAGATACGCAGTATTTT. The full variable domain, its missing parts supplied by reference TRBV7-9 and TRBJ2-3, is DTGVSQNPRHKITKRGQNVTFRCDPISEHNRLYWYRQTLGQGPEFLTYFQNEAQLEKSRLLSDRFSAERPKGSFSTLEIQRTEQGDSAMYLCASSTSTDTQYFGPGTRLTVL.

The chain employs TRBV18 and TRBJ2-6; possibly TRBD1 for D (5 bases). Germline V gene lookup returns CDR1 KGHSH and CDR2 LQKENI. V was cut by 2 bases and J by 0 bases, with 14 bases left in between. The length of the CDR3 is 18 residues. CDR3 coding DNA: TGTGCCAGCTCACCAGAAGGGGCTTACGGCTCTGGGGCCAACGTCCTGACTTTC. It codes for CASSPEGAYGSGANVLTF.

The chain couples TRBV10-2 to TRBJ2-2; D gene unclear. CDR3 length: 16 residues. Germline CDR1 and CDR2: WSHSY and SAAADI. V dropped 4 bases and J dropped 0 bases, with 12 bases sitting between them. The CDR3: CASSVLATSNTGELFF. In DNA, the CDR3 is TGCGCCAGCAGTGTGTTGGCGACCTCGAACACCGGGGAGCTGTTTTTT.

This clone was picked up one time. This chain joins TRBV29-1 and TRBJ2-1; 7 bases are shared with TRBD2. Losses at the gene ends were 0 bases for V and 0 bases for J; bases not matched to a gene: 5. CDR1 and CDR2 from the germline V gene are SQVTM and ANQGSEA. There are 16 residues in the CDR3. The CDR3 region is CSVEEGRGSSYNEQFF. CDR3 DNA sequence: TGCAGCGTTGAAGAGGGGAGGGGAAGCTCCTACAATGAGCAGTTCTTC.

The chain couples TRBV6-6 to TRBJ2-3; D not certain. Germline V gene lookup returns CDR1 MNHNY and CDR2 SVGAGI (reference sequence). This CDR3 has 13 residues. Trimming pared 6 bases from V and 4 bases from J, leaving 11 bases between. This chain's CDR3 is CASRTPSPDTQYF. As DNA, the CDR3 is TGTGCCAGCAGAACCCCCAGCCCAGATACGCAGTATTTT.

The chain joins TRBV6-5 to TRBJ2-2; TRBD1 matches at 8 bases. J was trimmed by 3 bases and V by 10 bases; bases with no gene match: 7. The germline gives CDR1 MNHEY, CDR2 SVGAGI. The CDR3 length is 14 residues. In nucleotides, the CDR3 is TGTGCCATTTCCAGGGGGCGCGACACCGGGGAGCTGTTTTTT. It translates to CAISRGRDTGELFF.

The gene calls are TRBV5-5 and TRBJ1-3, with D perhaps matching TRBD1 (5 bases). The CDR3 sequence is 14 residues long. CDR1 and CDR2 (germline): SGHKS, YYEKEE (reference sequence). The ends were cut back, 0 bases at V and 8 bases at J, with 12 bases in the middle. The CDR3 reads CASSLVSGADTIYF. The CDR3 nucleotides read TGTGCCAGCAGCTTGGTCAGTGGGGCGGACACCATATATTTT.

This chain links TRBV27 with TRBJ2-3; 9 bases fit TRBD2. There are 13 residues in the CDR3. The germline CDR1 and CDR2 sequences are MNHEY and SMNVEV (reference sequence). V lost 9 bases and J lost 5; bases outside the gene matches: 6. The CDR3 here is CASPSGAEDTQYF. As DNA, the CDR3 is TGTGCCAGTCCTAGCGGGGCTGAAGATACGCAGTATTTT.

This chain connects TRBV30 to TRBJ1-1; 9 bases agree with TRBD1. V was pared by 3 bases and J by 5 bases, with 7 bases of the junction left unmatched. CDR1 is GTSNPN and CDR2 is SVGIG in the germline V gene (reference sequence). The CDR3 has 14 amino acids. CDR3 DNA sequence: TGTGCCTGGAGGGGACAGGGAGGGAGTACTGAAGCTTTCTTT. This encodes CAWRGQGGSTEAFF. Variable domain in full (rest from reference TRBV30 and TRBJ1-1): SQTIHQWPATLVQPVGSPLSLECTVEGTSNPNLYWYRQAAGRGLQLLFYSVGIGQISSEVPQNLSASRPQDRQFILSSKKLLLSDSGFYLCAWRGQGGSTEAFFGQGTRLTVV.

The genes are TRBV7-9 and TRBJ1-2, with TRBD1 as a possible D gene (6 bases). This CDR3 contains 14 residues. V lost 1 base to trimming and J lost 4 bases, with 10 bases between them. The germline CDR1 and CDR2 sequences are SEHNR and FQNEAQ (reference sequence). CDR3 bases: TGTGCCAGCAGCTTAGGGACAGCCAGCTATGGCTACACCTTC. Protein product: CASSLGTASYGYTF. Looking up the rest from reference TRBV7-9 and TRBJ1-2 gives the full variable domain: DTGVSQNPRHKITKRGQNVTFRCDPISEHNRLYWYRQTLGQGPEFLTYFQNEAQLEKSRLLSDRFSAERPKGSFSTLEIQRTEQGDSAMYLCASSLGTASYGYTFGSGTRLTVV.

The CDR3 region has the DNA TGCGCCAGCAGCCAAGGGGGGGCAGGGGTAATGGGCTACACCTTC. Encoded protein: CASSQGGAGVMGYTF. V gene TRBV4-3 combines with J gene TRBJ1-2, with D possibly matching TRBD1 (6 bases). The CDR3 is 15 residues long. Trimming left V 1 base short and J 8 bases short, with 17 bases between. CDR1 is LGHNA, CDR2 YSLEER, per germline.

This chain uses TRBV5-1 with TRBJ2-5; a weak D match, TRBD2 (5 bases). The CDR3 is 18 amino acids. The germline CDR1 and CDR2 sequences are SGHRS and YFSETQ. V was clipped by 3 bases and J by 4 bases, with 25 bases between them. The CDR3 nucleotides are TGCGCCAGCAGCTCCGGGGTGAGCGTTTCTGTCGGAGGAGAGACCCAGTACTTC. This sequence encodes CASSSGVSVSVGGETQYF.

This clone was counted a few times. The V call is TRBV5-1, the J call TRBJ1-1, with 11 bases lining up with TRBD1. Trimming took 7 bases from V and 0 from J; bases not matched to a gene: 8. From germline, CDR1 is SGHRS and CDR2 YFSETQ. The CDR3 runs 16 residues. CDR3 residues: CASFTGTGGMNTEAFF. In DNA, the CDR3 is TGCGCCAGCTTTACCGGGACAGGGGGAATGAACACTGAAGCTTTCTTT.

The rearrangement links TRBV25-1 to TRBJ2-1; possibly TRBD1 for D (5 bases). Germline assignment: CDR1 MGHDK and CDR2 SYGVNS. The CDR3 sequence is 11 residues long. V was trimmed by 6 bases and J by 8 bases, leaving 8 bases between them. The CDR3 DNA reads TGTGCCAGCAGAGTAGGGGATGAGCAGTTCTTC. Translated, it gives CASRVGDEQFF. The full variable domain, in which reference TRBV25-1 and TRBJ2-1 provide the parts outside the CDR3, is EADIYQTPRYLVIGTGKKITLECSQTMGHDKMYWYQQDPGMELHLIHYSYGVNSTEKGDLSSESTVSRIRTEHFPLTLESARPSHTSQYLCASRVGDEQFFGPGTRLTVL.

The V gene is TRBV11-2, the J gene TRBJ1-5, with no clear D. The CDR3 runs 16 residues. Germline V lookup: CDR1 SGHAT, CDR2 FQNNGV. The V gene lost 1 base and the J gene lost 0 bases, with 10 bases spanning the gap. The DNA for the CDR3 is TGTGCCAGCAGCTTAGGTTGGGGTATTAGCAATCAGCCCCAGCATTTT. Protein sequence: CASSLGWGISNQPQHF.

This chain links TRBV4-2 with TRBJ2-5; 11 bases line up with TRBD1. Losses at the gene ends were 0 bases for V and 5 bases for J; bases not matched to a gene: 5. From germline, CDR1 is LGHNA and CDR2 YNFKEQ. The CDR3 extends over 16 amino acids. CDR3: CASSQEGQGASETQYF. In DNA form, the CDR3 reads TGTGCCAGCAGCCAAGAAGGACAGGGGGCGTCGGAGACCCAGTACTTC.

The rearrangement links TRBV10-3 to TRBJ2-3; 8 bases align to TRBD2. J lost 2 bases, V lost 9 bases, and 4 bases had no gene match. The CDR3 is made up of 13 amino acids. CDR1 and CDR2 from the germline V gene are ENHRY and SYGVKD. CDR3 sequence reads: CAMAAGDTDTQYF. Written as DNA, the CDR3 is TGTGCCATGGCAGCGGGGGACACAGATACGCAGTATTTT.

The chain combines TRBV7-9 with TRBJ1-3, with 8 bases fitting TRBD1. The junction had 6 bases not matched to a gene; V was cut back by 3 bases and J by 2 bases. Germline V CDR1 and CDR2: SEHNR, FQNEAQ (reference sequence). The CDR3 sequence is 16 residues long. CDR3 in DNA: TGTGCCAGCAGCTTGCGGGGACAGGCTGCTGGAAACACCATATATTTT. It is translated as CASSLRGQAAGNTIYF.

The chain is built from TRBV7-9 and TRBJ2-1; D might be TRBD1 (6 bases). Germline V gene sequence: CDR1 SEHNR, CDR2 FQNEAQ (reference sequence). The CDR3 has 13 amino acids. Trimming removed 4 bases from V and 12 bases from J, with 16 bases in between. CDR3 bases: TGTGCCAGCAGCTACACGCAACAGGGACGGCAGTTCTTC. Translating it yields CASSYTQQGRQFF.

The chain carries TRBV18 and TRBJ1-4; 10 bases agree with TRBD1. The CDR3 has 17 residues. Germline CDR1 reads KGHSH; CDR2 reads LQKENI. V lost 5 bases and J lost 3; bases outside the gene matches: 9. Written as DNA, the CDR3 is TGTGCCAGCTCATCAGGGGGACAGGGGCTCTCTAATGAAAAACTGTTTTTT. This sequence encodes CASSSGGQGLSNEKLFF.